These 18 T cell receptor beta chains came from one sample sequenced in a study of T cell changes during pregnancy in multiple sclerosis. Only in-frame clones appear in the TCRdb table, and some are missing; sequencing was by immunoSEQ multiplex PCR. The sample has approximately 70,000 clones, about 90% seen once. Specimen: peripheral blood, collected after pregnancy. These receptors all come from a female donor with multiple sclerosis, enrolled in a pregnancy study.

The genes are TRBV7-2 and TRBJ2-1, with 11 bases lining up with TRBD2. V trimming: 2 bases; J trimming: 7 bases; junction bases outside the gene matches: 7. This CDR3 comprises 16 residues. Germline lookup yields CDR1 SGHTA and CDR2 FQGNSA. CDR3: CASSLLLASGRNEQFF. CDR3 sequence (DNA): TGTGCCAGCAGCTTATTACTCGCTAGCGGGAGGAATGAGCAGTTCTTC.

In this sample, this clone turned up once. V and J are TRBV11-2 and TRBJ2-4, with 7 bases aligning to TRBD2. Germline CDR1 is SGHAT and CDR2 is FQNNGV. With V trimmed by 5 bases and J by 8 bases, 15 bases remained unmatched. This CDR3 comprises 16 residues. DNA for the CDR3: TGTGCCAGCAGCCCCGGGGGGAAGGGCGCTGGTGACATTCAGTACTTC. Translated: CASSPGGKGAGDIQYF.

V usage is TRBV18 and J usage is TRBJ1-1; perhaps TRBD1 as D (5 bases). Germline values: CDR1 KGHSH, CDR2 LQKENI. The CDR3 length is 15 residues. V dropped 3 bases and J dropped 4 bases, with 15 bases sitting between them. This CDR3 is CASSPGSAGFTEAFF. The DNA of the CDR3 is TGTGCCAGCTCACCTGGGTCGGCAGGGTTCACTGAAGCTTTCTTT.

V and J are TRBV9 and TRBJ2-7; 10 nucleotides align to TRBD2. Germline CDR1 and CDR2: SGDLS and YYNGEE. V was clipped by 0 bases and J by 3 bases; unmatched bases: 6. The CDR3 runs 16 residues. Here the CDR3 reads CASSVASTSGNYEQYF. The CDR3 nucleotides read TGTGCCAGCAGCGTAGCTAGCACTAGCGGGAACTACGAGCAGTACTTC.

V usage is TRBV19 and J usage is TRBJ1-1; D remains unclear. The germline V gene encodes CDR1 LNHDA and CDR2 SQIVND (reference sequence). Trimming shortened V by 1 base and J by 3 bases, and 6 bases separated the two germline ends. The length of the CDR3 is 13 residues. CDR3 nucleotides: TGTGCCAGTAGTATAGTGGAGGACACTGAAGCTTTCTTT. Its protein product is CASSIVEDTEAFF.

The CDR3 sequence is CASSSYRGPSGNTIYF. CDR3 DNA sequence: TGTGCCAGCAGTTCATACAGGGGTCCCTCTGGAAACACCATATATTTT. The chain employs TRBV6-5 and TRBJ1-3, with 7 bases lining up with TRBD1. The trim removed 4 bases at V and 0 bases at J, leaving 6 bases unmatched. CDR3 length: 16 amino acids. CDR1 MNHEY and CDR2 SVGAGI come from the germline V gene.

As to this clone: The same CDR3 arises from other DNA sequences in this sample as well. The V and J genes are TRBV7-2 and TRBJ2-3; TRBD1 is a possible D gene (6 bases). Trimming pared 5 bases from V and 2 bases from J, leaving 11 bases between. Germline V gene sequence: CDR1 SGHTA, CDR2 FQGNSA. The CDR3 has 14 amino acids. The CDR3 loop reads CASSRGQSTDTQYF. The DNA of the CDR3 is TGTGCCAGCAGCCGAGGACAGTCCACAGATACGCAGTATTTT.

The chain recombines TRBV10-3 with TRBJ1-2; a possible D gene is TRBD1 (5 bases). The ends were cut back, 2 bases at V and 3 bases at J, with 7 bases in the middle. Germline V CDR1 and CDR2: ENHRY, SYGVKD. This CDR3 has 13 residues. In DNA, the CDR3 is TGTGCCATCAGTGAGCCGGGGGACTATGGCTACACCTTC. This sequence encodes CAISEPGDYGYTF.

The chain combines TRBV28 with TRBJ2-7; 7 bases are shared with TRBD2. V was pared by 0 bases and J by 0 bases, with 5 bases of the junction left unmatched. CDR3 size: 16 residues. Germline V gene lookup returns CDR1 MDHEN and CDR2 SYDVKM. The CDR3 coding sequence is TGTGCCAGCAGTTTATGGAAGCCTAGCGGCTCCTACGAGCAGTACTTC. Translation: CASSLWKPSGSYEQYF. Full variable domain (remainder filled in from reference TRBV28 and TRBJ2-7): DVKVTQSSRYLVKRTGEKVFLECVQDMDHENMFWYRQDPGLGLRLIYFSYDVKMKEKGDIPEGYSVSREKKERFSLILESASTNQTSMYLCASSLWKPSGSYEQYFGPGTRLTVT.

This chain uses TRBV5-4 with TRBJ1-4; TRBD1 is a possible D gene (5 bases). Trimming removed 3 bases from V and 6 bases from J, with 15 bases in between. Germline loops: CDR1 SGHNT, CDR2 YYREEE (reference sequence). The CDR3 consists of 15 residues. The CDR3 region is CASSSRGGLDEKLFF. Here the CDR3 DNA reads TGTGCCAGCAGCTCCCGGGGGGGATTGGATGAAAAACTGTTTTTT. The full variable domain, its missing parts supplied by reference TRBV5-4 and TRBJ1-4, is ETGVTQSPTHLIKTRGQQVTLRCSSQSGHNTVSWYQQALGQGPQFIFQYYREEENGRGNFPPRFSGLQFPNYSSELNVNALELDDSALYLCASSSRGGLDEKLFFGSGTQLSVL.

The genes are TRBV11-2 and TRBJ2-1; 8 positions agree with TRBD2. CDR3 length: 16 amino acids. The trim removed 5 bases at V and 7 bases at J, leaving 13 bases unmatched. In germline, CDR1 is SGHAT, CDR2 FQNNGV. The CDR3, as DNA: TGTGCCAGCAGCCCACAGCTAGGGACTAGGCGGAATGAGCAGTTCTTC. It specifies CASSPQLGTRRNEQFF.

The chain links TRBV30 to TRBJ1-2; TRBD1 aligns across 7 bases. V was pared by 1 base and J by 6 bases, with 8 bases of the junction left unmatched. In germline, CDR1 is GTSNPN, CDR2 SVGIG (reference sequence). The CDR3 has 14 residues. CDR3 bases: TGTGCCTGGAGTGAGGGACAGCCTTCGGATGGCTACACCTTC. Translation: CAWSEGQPSDGYTF. Drawing the rest from reference TRBV30 and TRBJ1-2, the complete variable domain is SQTIHQWPATLVQPVGSPLSLECTVEGTSNPNLYWYRQAAGRGLQLLFYSVGIGQISSEVPQNLSASRPQDRQFILSSKKLLLSDSGFYLCAWSEGQPSDGYTFGSGTRLTVV.

The chain links TRBV28 to TRBJ2-7; 10 positions match TRBD2. The CDR3 sequence is 15 residues long. The germline V gene encodes CDR1 MDHEN and CDR2 SYDVKM. The J segment lost 2 bases and the V segment lost 4 bases, leaving 5 bases of the junction unmatched. CDR3 in amino acids: CASSSPGLATYEQYF. CDR3 DNA: TGTGCCAGCAGTTCACCGGGACTAGCGACCTACGAGCAGTACTTC.

The rearrangement uses TRBV27 and TRBJ2-7; TRBD1 matches at 7 bases. From germline, CDR1 is MNHEY and CDR2 SMNVEV (reference sequence). The CDR3 consists of 14 residues. The ends lost 1 base at V and 2 bases at J; junction bases unmatched: 2. The DNA of the CDR3 is TGTGCCAGCAGTTTATTAGGGACAGCCTACGAGCAGTACTTC. Protein sequence: CASSLLGTAYEQYF.

The chain has TRBV5-1 and TRBJ2-7, with D possibly matching TRBD2 (5 bases). Trimming pared 2 bases from V and 2 bases from J, leaving 14 bases between. CDR1 and CDR2 (germline): SGHRS, YFSETQ. The CDR3 runs to 15 residues. CDR3: CASSLGSSGTYEQYF. The CDR3 region has the DNA TGCGCCAGCAGCTTAGGGAGCTCGGGGACCTACGAGCAGTACTTC.

The V call is TRBV19, the J call TRBJ2-7; TRBD1 aligns across 8 bases. J was trimmed by 2 bases and V by 4 bases; bases with no gene match: 7. The CDR3 runs to 15 residues. Germline V gene lookup returns CDR1 LNHDA and CDR2 SQIVND (reference sequence). This CDR3 reads CASSKSNRGTYEQYF. The CDR3 nucleotides read TGTGCCAGTAGTAAGAGTAACAGGGGGACCTACGAGCAGTACTTC. The whole variable domain, remainder taken from reference TRBV19 and TRBJ2-7, is DGGITQSPKYLFRKEGQNVTLSCEQNLNHDAMYWYRQDPGQGLRLIYYSQIVNDFQKGDIAEGYSVSREKKESFPLTVTSAQKNPTAFYLCASSKSNRGTYEQYFGPGTRLTVT.

This clone was detected once. The chain has TRBV12-5 and TRBJ1-1; a possible D gene is TRBD1 (5 bases). The CDR3 has 13 residues. The germline V gene has CDR1 LGHNT and CDR2 FRNRAP. With 5 bases removed from V and 2 bases from J, the gap between germline ends came to 9 bases. CDR3 protein: CASGMTANTEAFF. CDR3 DNA sequence: TGTGCTAGTGGTATGACAGCTAACACTGAAGCTTTCTTT.

This chain links TRBV19 with TRBJ2-5; tentatively, D is TRBD2 (6 bases). Trimming removed 5 bases at V and 5 bases at J, with 21 bases between. Germline CDR1 and CDR2: LNHDA and SQIVND (reference sequence). The CDR3 extends over 16 amino acids. CDR3 coding DNA: TGTGCCAGTAGTGGTATGGTGGGGGGAGACCGGGAGACCCAGTACTTC. Residues: CASSGMVGGDRETQYF.